One and the same sample provided the 20 T cell receptor beta chains below, sequenced in a study of molecular identifiers for immune sequencing clone quantification. One entry per CDR3 protein, called by TCRdb with MiXCR from the PCR reads. The data show 490,000 or so distinct CDR3 sequences, 25% seen once. What was sequenced was naive CD8+ T cells from blood, with Jurkat cell RNA spiked in. Subset defined: FACS-sorted CD8+CD4-CCR7+CD45RA+ naive T cells. The receptors come from a human donor in good health. Some libraries in this study had Jurkat cell RNA spiked in.

This clonotype was seen ten or more times. This sequence joins TRBV12-3 or TRBV12-4 and TRBJ2-5; TRBD1 matches 7 bases. The trim removed 6 bases at V and 0 bases at J, leaving 4 bases unmatched. The CDR3 runs 14 residues. For the CDR3, the DNA is TGTGCCAGCAGCCAGGGACAGAACCAAGAGACCCAGTACTTC. Protein sequence: CASSQGQNQETQYF.

Notes on this clonotype: A much bigger clone sits one base away, suggesting this may be a read error. The chain is built from TRBV9 and TRBJ2-2; D is ambiguous. The CDR3 extends over 16 amino acids. Per the germline V gene, CDR1 is SGDLS and CDR2 is YYNGEE. In DNA, the CDR3 is TGTGTCAGCAGCGTAGAAGTAAGGGTAAACACCGGGGAGCTGTTTTTT. Translated, it gives CVSSVEVRVNTGELFF.

Comment on this clonotype: Just one base apart from a much larger clone, this may be a read error. This chain joins TRBV5-5 and TRBJ1-1; D remains ambiguous. Germline V gene data show CDR1 as SGHKS and CDR2 as YYEKEE (reference sequence). V dropped 4 bases and J dropped 6 bases, with 13 bases sitting between them. The CDR3 is 13 amino acids. CDR3 amino acids: CASSQDLHPEAFF. The CDR3 DNA sequence: TGTGCCAGCAGCCAGGACCTACACCCTGAAGCTTTCTTT.

The CDR3 here is CSARGFQRGGTNEKLFF. The DNA for the CDR3 is TGCAGTGCTAGAGGATTCCAAAGAGGGGGGACTAATGAAAAACTGTTTTTT. The chain couples TRBV20-1 to TRBJ1-4, with D perhaps matching TRBD1 (6 bases). The germline CDR1 and CDR2 sequences are DFQATT and SNEGSKA (reference sequence). This CDR3 is 17 amino acids long. V lost 1 base and J 2 bases, leaving 17 bases between the germline ends.

A few counts support this clonotype. V gene TRBV20-1 combines with J gene TRBJ2-7, with D perhaps matching TRBD1 or TRBD2 (5 bases each). V lost 6 bases, J lost 0 bases, and 9 bases lay in between. Germline V gene data show CDR1 as DFQATT and CDR2 as SNEGSKA (reference sequence). This CDR3 spans 12 amino acids. The CDR3 region is CSAWDGSYEQYF. CDR3 bases: TGCAGTGCCTGGGACGGCTCCTACGAGCAGTACTTC.

The J gene is TRBJ1-1, the V gene TRBV4-3; possible D gene TRBD1, 5 bases. Germline V gene data show CDR1 as LGHNA and CDR2 as YSLEER. The V end was cut by 0 bases, the J end by 4 bases, with 18 bases between. This CDR3 is built from 17 residues. This CDR3 reads CASSQDQREGLSTEAFF. DNA for the CDR3: TGCGCCAGCAGCCAAGATCAACGTGAGGGGCTGAGCACTGAAGCTTTCTTT.

Regarding this clonotype: The germline gene is not matched at one end of the junction; a read error may be the cause. The chain is built from TRBV6-2 or TRBV6-3 and TRBJ2-7, with D maybe TRBD1 (6 bases). Germline V gives CDR1 MNHEY, CDR2 SVGEGT. The CDR3 length is 15 residues. CDR3 in amino acids: CASSKTSGTPYERYF. The CDR3 region has the DNA TGTGCCAGCAGTAAAACCTCCGGGACACCGTACGAGCGGTACTTC.

The V call is TRBV9, the J call TRBJ2-3; D uncertain. This CDR3 has 15 amino acids. Per the germline V gene, CDR1 is SGDLS and CDR2 is YYNGEE. The V and J ends lost 0 bases and 0 bases respectively, with 8 bases between them. The CDR3 loop is CASSVGITSTDTQYF. The CDR3 coding sequence is TGTGCCAGCAGCGTAGGGATAACTAGCACAGATACGCAGTATTTT.

This clonotype has only a few counts. The rearrangement uses TRBV3-2 and TRBJ2-2; whether TRBD1, the table's D call, matches the DNA was not checked. TRBV3-2 is an annotated pseudogene. The CDR3 is 16 amino acids. CDR3 coding DNA: TGTGCCAGCAGCCAACTCGGACAGGGGTTGACCGGGGAGCTGTTTTTT. As protein: CASSQLGQGLTGELFF.

This clonotype showed up just a few times. The chain couples TRBV7-9 to TRBJ1-1; D call uncertain. With 10 bases removed from V and 1 base from J, the gap between germline ends came to 10 bases. CDR1 SEHNR and CDR2 FQNEAQ come from the germline V gene (reference sequence). This CDR3 comprises 12 residues. CDR3 in amino acids: CATQDGNTEAFF. The CDR3 DNA follows: TGTGCCACCCAAGACGGGAACACTGAAGCTTTCTTT.

This clonotype was seen a few times. This rearrangement joins TRBV12-5 to TRBJ2-2; perhaps TRBD2 as D (6 bases). Per the germline V gene, CDR1 is LGHNT and CDR2 is FRNRAP. The CDR3 has 15 amino acids. The ends were cut back, 6 bases at V and 6 bases at J, with 17 bases in the middle. This CDR3 is CASGQTNTSPGELFF. The CDR3 coding sequence is TGTGCTAGTGGCCAGACAAATACTAGCCCCGGGGAGCTGTTTTTT.

A few counts support this clonotype. The chain recombines TRBV7-2 with TRBJ2-3; 15 nucleotides line up with TRBD2. This CDR3 has 16 amino acids. J lost 6 bases, V lost 3 bases, and 4 bases had no gene match. Germline CDR1 reads SGHTA; CDR2 reads FQGNSA. DNA for the CDR3: TGTGCCAGCAGCTTGACTGGGACTAGCGGGGGGGATACGCAGTATTTT. Translated: CASSLTGTSGGDTQYF. Complete variable domain (other parts from reference TRBV7-2 and TRBJ2-3): GAGVSQSPSNKVTEKGKDVELRCDPISGHTALYWYRQSLGQGLEFLIYFQGNSAPDKSGLPSDRFSAERTGGSVSTLTIQRTQQEDSAVYLCASSLTGTSGGDTQYFGPGTRLTVL.

The chain has TRBV7-9 and TRBJ2-2, with TRBD1 identical over 8 bases. The CDR3 runs 15 residues. Looked up from germline, CDR1 is SEHNR and CDR2 is FQNEAQ (reference sequence). Losses at the gene ends were 6 bases for V and 6 bases for J; bases not matched to a gene: 9. The CDR3 DNA is TGTGCCAGCAGTTTTCGGGACAGGTTTTCCGGGGAGCTGTTTTTT. Encoded protein: CASSFRDRFSGELFF.

This clonotype was detected only once. The V and J genes are TRBV7-2 and TRBJ1-1, with D maybe TRBD1 (5 bases). The CDR3 length is 14 residues. Germline values: CDR1 SGHTA, CDR2 FQGNSA. V lost 10 bases and J 4 bases, leaving 19 bases between the germline ends. In DNA form, the CDR3 reads TGTGCCAACGCTGGGGGGGAGAGAGGCACTGAAGCTTTCTTT. This translates into CANAGGERGTEAFF.

This chain uses TRBV24-1 with TRBJ2-1; 13 bases match TRBD2. Trimming cost V 4 bases and J 9 bases; bases outside gene matches: 5. The CDR3 totals 15 residues. Germline assignment: CDR1 KGHDR and CDR2 SFDVKD. The CDR3 DNA is TGTGCCACCAGTGAGGGACTAGCGGGGTATATTGAGCAGTTCTTC. Amino acid sequence: CATSEGLAGYIEQFF.

This clonotype was detected only a few times. The chain combines TRBV27 with TRBJ2-1; 7 bases align to TRBD2. With 4 bases clipped from V and 8 bases from J, the junction kept 14 bases outside the gene matches. There are 16 residues in the CDR3. Looked up from germline, CDR1 is MNHEY and CDR2 is SMNVEV (reference sequence). The CDR3 nucleotides read TGTGCCAGCAGTTCTTATGGGTACGGCGGGAGCCATGAGCAGTTCTTC. Its translation is CASSSYGYGGSHEQFF.

The rearrangement uses TRBV5-6 and TRBJ1-4, with TRBD1 identical over 10 bases. This CDR3 contains 16 residues. The V and J ends lost 2 bases and 7 bases, in that order; junction bases with no gene match: 8. Germline CDR1 and CDR2: SGHDT and YYEEEE. CDR3 sequence (DNA): TGTGCCAGCAGCTTCAGCGTGGGACAGGGGAGTGAAAAACTGTTTTTT. The encoded protein is CASSFSVGQGSEKLFF.

For this clonotype: A much larger clone lies a single base off, so this may be a read error. The gene calls are TRBV2 and TRBJ2-2, with D maybe TRBD2 (5 bases). The germline V and J ends were trimmed by 5 bases and 3 bases, with 10 bases remaining between them. Germline V gene lookup returns CDR1 SNHLY and CDR2 FYNNEI. The length of the CDR3 is 14 residues. In DNA form, the CDR3 reads TGTGCCAGCAGTCCCGGGGTCCACACCGGGGAGCTGTTTTTT. Translating it yields CASSPGVHTGELFF.

Many counts were recorded for this clonotype. V gene TRBV5-3 combines with J gene TRBJ1-3, with TRBD1 identical over 7 bases. TRBV5-3 is filed as an ORF, its function uncertain. J was trimmed by 7 bases and V by 8 bases; bases with no gene match: 12. CDR3 length equals 14 residues. The chain's CDR3 is CASNPDRSSNTIYF. CDR3 DNA sequence: TGTGCCAGCAATCCGGACAGGTCGAGTAACACCATATATTTT.

The rearrangement joins TRBV30 to TRBJ1-4; 7 positions agree with TRBD1. The CDR3 contains 13 residues. Germline loops: CDR1 GTSNPN, CDR2 SVGIG (reference sequence). In DNA form, the CDR3 reads TGTGCAACAGGGGACGTGACTAATGAAAAACTGTTTTTT. It specifies CATGDVTNEKLFF. Using reference TRBV30 and TRBJ1-4 for the parts outside the CDR3, the full variable domain is SQTIHQWPATLVQPVGSPLSLECTVEGTSNPNLYWYRQAAGRGLQLLFYSVGIGQISSEVPQNLSASRPQDRQFILSSKKLLLSDSGFYLCATGDVTNEKLFFGSGTQLSVL.